The 28 T cell receptor beta chains given below trace back to one sample, sequenced in a study of T-cell memory formation after mild COVID-19. TCRdb recomputed calls from the 5' RACE reads with MiXCR, one row per CDR3 protein. The profile shows 55,000 to 75,000 distinct CDR3 sequences, roughly 26% of them singletons. The specimen was PBMCs or a T cell subset sorted from them (not recorded which). The receptor source for this set is a man aged 18 to 30 who had mild COVID-19 (a few samples of this study predate the infection). Cell type and time point are not known.

The rearrangement joins TRBV4-2 to TRBJ1-5, with D possibly being TRBD1 (5 bases). The CDR3 extends over 16 amino acids. Germline assignment: CDR1 LGHNA and CDR2 YNFKEQ. V shed 4 bases and J shed 1 base, with 14 bases lying between them. The CDR3: CASSPADGGSNQPQHF. For the CDR3, the DNA is TGTGCCAGCAGCCCCGCGGACGGGGGGAGCAATCAGCCCCAGCATTTT.

The sample holds many counts of this clonotype. The V gene is TRBV6-6, the J gene TRBJ2-7; maybe TRBD1 (6 bases). Per the germline V gene, CDR1 is MNHNY and CDR2 is SVGAGI (reference sequence). Trimming took off 6 bases at V and 3 bases at J, with 21 bases between the two ends. The CDR3 spans 16 residues. The CDR3 reads CASSLHPGTGNYEQYV. The CDR3 nucleotides are TGTGCCAGCAGCCTTCATCCCGGAACAGGGAACTACGAGCAGTACGTC.

The CDR3 bases are TGTGCCAGCCCCCGGTGGAGCAATCAGCCCCAGCATTTT. Amino acid sequence: CASPRWSNQPQHF. This chain joins TRBV6-6 and TRBJ1-5; unclear D gene. Germline values: CDR1 MNHNY, CDR2 SVGAGI (reference sequence). This CDR3 is 13 amino acids long. Trimming shortened V by 8 bases and J by 1 base, and 9 bases separated the two germline ends.

This clonotype was recorded a few times. The gene calls are TRBV11-2 and TRBJ2-1; 7 bases are a match to TRBD2. The CDR3 runs to 15 residues. The V segment lost 5 bases and the J segment 6 bases; nucleotides outside the gene matches: 10. Germline-derived CDR1 and CDR2 are SGHAT and FQNNGV. CDR3: CASSLEGGGFNEQFF. The CDR3 DNA reads TGTGCCAGCAGCCTCGAGGGCGGGGGATTCAATGAGCAGTTCTTC.

The table lists this clonotype with many counts. This chain joins TRBV12-3 or TRBV12-4 and TRBJ2-7; 9 bases line up with TRBD2. This CDR3 is built from 13 residues. The V and J ends lost 5 bases and 2 bases, in that order; junction bases with no gene match: 1. CDR3 in amino acids: CASSPSGAYEQYF. The DNA of the CDR3 is TGTGCCAGCAGTCCTAGCGGGGCCTACGAGCAGTACTTC.

This clonotype was observed once. The CDR3 bases are TGTGCCAGCAGCTTATTCCAGCGGGGGCACCCTAGCACAGATACGCAGTATTTT. It is translated as CASSLFQRGHPSTDTQYF. The rearrangement links TRBV11-2 to TRBJ2-3, with 8 bases that match TRBD2. The CDR3 is 18 residues long. Germline loops: CDR1 SGHAT, CDR2 FQNNGV. J gave up 0 bases and V 2 bases, and 10 bases lay outside the gene matches.

This clonotype was detected ten times or more. Here the CDR3 DNA reads TGTGCCAGCAGTTACGGGCCAGGGCGATGGGAGCAGTACGTC. It specifies CASSYGPGRWEQYV. The chain joins TRBV6-2 or TRBV6-3 to TRBJ2-7, with D possibly being TRBD1 (5 bases). From germline, CDR1 is MNHEY and CDR2 SVGEGT. The CDR3 is made up of 14 amino acids. Trimming took 2 bases from V and 7 from J, leaving 15 bases between them.

This clonotype was seen more than once but under ten times. This chain joins TRBV12-3 or TRBV12-4 and TRBJ2-3, with 9 bases that match TRBD2. The CDR3 consists of 15 residues. Trimming at V came to 5 bases and at J to 6 bases, leaving 9 bases not matched to a gene. DNA of the CDR3: TGTGCCAGCAGTCATCCAGCGGGGGGCCCCGATACGCAGTATTTT. Encoded protein: CASSHPAGGPDTQYF.

This clonotype was recorded a few times. The chain is built from TRBV7-9 and TRBJ2-1, with D tentatively TRBD1 (5 bases). Germline CDR1 reads SEHNR; CDR2 reads FQNEAQ (reference sequence). V lost 4 bases, J lost 9 bases, and 19 bases lay in between. This CDR3 is built from 15 residues. Here the CDR3 reads CASSSKPTGQGEQFF. The CDR3 DNA reads as TGTGCCAGCAGCTCAAAACCGACCGGCCAGGGTGAGCAGTTCTTC.

This clonotype was counted many times. The V and J genes are TRBV4-2 and TRBJ1-5; D is uncertain. V was cut by 0 bases and J by 5 bases, with 8 bases left in between. CDR3 length: 14 amino acids. Germline CDR1 is LGHNA and CDR2 is YNFKEQ. The CDR3 DNA follows: TGTGCCAGCAGCCAAGAGGATGGGGATCAGCCCCAGCATTTT. It is translated as CASSQEDGDQPQHF.

This clonotype appeared once. The V call is TRBV20-1, the J call TRBJ2-3, with unresolved D. The CDR3 is 11 amino acids. The germline V gene encodes CDR1 DFQATT and CDR2 SNEGSKA (reference sequence). This CDR3 reads CRPGAPDTQYF. The CDR3 DNA sequence: TGCAGGCCGGGTGCTCCAGATACGCAGTATTTT.

The chain joins TRBV29-1 to TRBJ1-1; maybe TRBD1 (5 bases). Trimming left V 4 bases short and J 2 bases short, with 11 bases between. Germline V gene lookup returns CDR1 SQVTM and CDR2 ANQGSEA. CDR3 length: 13 residues. DNA for the CDR3: TGCAGCGTTGTCCGGGGGATTAACACTGAAGCTTTCTTT. Protein sequence: CSVVRGINTEAFF.

This clonotype was seen a handful of times. J is TRBJ2-2 and V is TRBV14; unclear D gene. V was shortened by 0 bases and J by 7 bases, with 9 bases between the two germline ends. This CDR3 is built from 14 residues. CDR1 and CDR2 (germline): SGHDN, FVKESK. CDR3 protein: CASSQEPGGGELFF. CDR3 coding DNA: TGTGCCAGCAGCCAAGAGCCCGGCGGCGGGGAGCTGTTTTTT.

The V and J genes are TRBV9 and TRBJ2-7; 7 positions match TRBD1. Germline values: CDR1 SGDLS, CDR2 YYNGEE. With V trimmed by 1 base and J by 0 bases, 7 bases remained unmatched. The CDR3 length is 16 residues. The CDR3 is CASSVSRDRGSYEQYF. The CDR3 DNA reads TGTGCCAGCAGCGTAAGCCGGGACAGAGGCTCCTACGAGCAGTACTTC.

V usage is TRBV24-1 and J usage is TRBJ2-2; 7 nucleotides match TRBD1. The germline CDR1 and CDR2 sequences are KGHDR and SFDVKD. This CDR3 is 17 amino acids long. V dropped 0 bases and J dropped 3; count of bases not matched to a gene: 6. The CDR3 reads CATSDLRTGAHTGELFF. The CDR3 DNA reads as TGTGCCACCAGTGATTTGCGGACAGGAGCGCACACCGGGGAGCTGTTTTTT.

This clonotype was counted a few times. This rearrangement joins TRBV5-1 to TRBJ2-1; D not resolved. V was trimmed by 0 bases and J by 6 bases, leaving 7 bases between them. Per the germline V gene, CDR1 is SGHRS and CDR2 is YFSETQ. The CDR3 loop spans 13 amino acids. This CDR3 reads CASSLAGSNEQFF. The CDR3 DNA follows: TGCGCCAGCAGCTTGGCGGGCAGCAATGAGCAGTTCTTC.

This clonotype has more than one count but fewer than ten. The chain carries TRBV2 and TRBJ2-7; D is perhaps TRBD2 (5 bases). Germline V lookup: CDR1 SNHLY, CDR2 FYNNEI. The CDR3 has 15 residues. Trimming left V 4 bases short and J 7 bases short, with 20 bases between. The CDR3 loop reads CASSGTAEVRREQYF. The CDR3 DNA reads as TGTGCCAGCAGTGGGACGGCGGAGGTTCGGCGAGAGCAGTACTTC. Full variable domain (rest looked up from reference TRBV2 and TRBJ2-7): EPEVTQTPSHQVTQMGQEVILRCVPISNHLYFYWYRQILGQKVEFLVSFYNNEISEKSEIFDDQFSVERPDGSNFTLKIRSTKLEDSAMYFCASSGTAEVRREQYFGPGTRLTVT.

The V call is TRBV12-3 or TRBV12-4, the J call TRBJ2-7; a possible D gene is TRBD2 (5 bases). CDR3 length: 11 amino acids. V lost 3 bases and J lost 9, with 9 bases in between. The CDR3 loop reads CASSFNGVQYF. DNA of the CDR3: TGTGCCAGCAGTTTCAACGGGGTGCAGTACTTC.

Only a few counts were recorded for this clonotype. The chain links TRBV20-1 to TRBJ2-1; D assignment may be TRBD1 or TRBD2 (5 bases each). The CDR3 spans 13 residues. CDR1 is DFQATT, CDR2 SNEGSKA, per germline (reference sequence). V gave up 6 bases and J gave up 8 bases, with 17 bases separating them. The CDR3 DNA follows: TGCAGTGCGGATAGAGAGGGGTCGGATGAGCAGTTCTTC. Amino acids: CSADREGSDEQFF.

This chain connects TRBV6-5 to TRBJ2-1, with D uncertain. V shed 2 bases and J shed 6 bases, with 11 bases lying between them. The CDR3 covers 14 residues. CDR1 and CDR2 from the germline V gene are MNHEY and SVGAGI. As DNA, the CDR3 is TGTGCCAGCAGTTACCAAGGGCTCGGCAATGAGCAGTTCTTC. Translated, it gives CASSYQGLGNEQFF.

The rearrangement joins TRBV28 to TRBJ2-6; D not certain. The CDR3 length is 15 residues. Germline V lookup: CDR1 MDHEN, CDR2 SYDVKM. V was trimmed by 6 bases and J by 0 bases, leaving 9 bases between them. The CDR3 DNA sequence: TGTGCCAGCAGCCCCTTGGGCTCTGGGGCCAACGTCCTGACTTTC. This sequence encodes CASSPLGSGANVLTF.

Only a few counts were recorded for this clonotype. The chain recombines TRBV5-1 with TRBJ2-5; 7 nucleotides align to TRBD2. V trimming: 2 bases; J trimming: 5 bases; junction bases outside the gene matches: 9. The CDR3 sequence is 15 residues long. Germline loops: CDR1 SGHRS, CDR2 YFSETQ. The CDR3 DNA is TGCGCCAGCAGCTTTAACGGGGGGTCCGGGGAGACCCAGTACTTC. Protein sequence: CASSFNGGSGETQYF.

This clonotype was detected a few times. The chain couples TRBV5-1 to TRBJ2-3; no firm D call. The CDR3 runs to 12 residues. V lost 1 base to trimming and J lost 6 bases, with 6 bases between them. Germline V gene data show CDR1 as SGHRS and CDR2 as YFSETQ. The CDR3 DNA follows: TGCGCCAGCAGCTTGTCATACGATACGCAGTATTTT. This sequence encodes CASSLSYDTQYF.

The chain carries TRBV29-1 and TRBJ1-2; 8 bases map to TRBD1. This CDR3 has 12 amino acids. Germline V CDR1 and CDR2: SQVTM, ANQGSEA. V was pared by 7 bases and J by 8 bases, with 9 bases of the junction left unmatched. The CDR3 bases are TGCAGCGCCGTGACAGGGGAGAGGGGCTACACCTTC. This codes for CSAVTGERGYTF.

In its sample, this clonotype was seen a few times. The chain joins TRBV7-9 to TRBJ2-7; D uncertain. Germline V gives CDR1 SEHNR, CDR2 FQNEAQ (reference sequence). The length of the CDR3 is 11 residues. Trimming cost V 4 bases and J 2 bases, with 3 bases left between them. CDR3 DNA sequence: TGTGCCAGCAGCTCCGCCTACGAGCAGTACGTC. Translated, it gives CASSSAYEQYV.

The CDR3 bases are TGTGCCAGCAGCCACACAGGCCTGAGCTCCTACAATGAGCAGTTCTTC. Its translation is CASSHTGLSSYNEQFF. V is TRBV7-9 and J is TRBJ2-1, with D tentatively TRBD1 (5 bases). The CDR3 has 16 residues. The ends were cut back, 5 bases at V and 0 bases at J, with 14 bases in the middle. CDR1 and CDR2 (germline): SEHNR, FQNEAQ (reference sequence).

This clonotype was found many times. The chain is built from TRBV6-6 and TRBJ1-3; 8 bases agree with TRBD1. Looked up from germline, CDR1 is MNHNY and CDR2 is SVGAGI (reference sequence). V lost 0 bases to trimming and J lost 0 bases; unmatched junction nucleotides: 4. The CDR3 is 17 amino acids. The CDR3 is CASSYSYRGSSGNTIYF. CDR3 bases: TGTGCCAGCAGTTACTCGTACAGGGGGAGCTCTGGAAACACCATATATTTT.

This clonotype was seen ten or more times. The gene calls are TRBV4-3 and TRBJ2-7, with D unclear. Germline values: CDR1 LGHNA, CDR2 YSLEER. With 0 bases removed from V and 1 base from J, the gap between germline ends came to 7 bases. The CDR3 runs to 14 residues. CDR3 sequence: CASSQDRTSYEQYF. The DNA of the CDR3 is TGCGCCAGCAGCCAAGACCGCACTTCCTACGAGCAGTACTTC.